This T cell receptor beta chain appears in the sequencing data of a study of blood T cell repertoires in COVID-19. Turning to the study itself: Samples taken during acute and convalescent COVID-19 were collected in the United States, Italy and Spain. Sample material is recorded as cDNA or gDNA derived from T cells, B-cell-depleted T cells, or PBMCs.

In the authors' methods: Estimation of nucleated cell counts was performed using reference gene primer amplification. Only in-frame clones appear in the TCRdb table, and some are missing; sequencing was by immunoSEQ multiplex PCR. V and J calls and clone size follow that table, whereas D and trimming were derived from the DNA. The data contain 200,000 to 250,000 clones, roughly 81% of them singletons. Germline V gene sequence: CDR1 SGHRS, CDR2 YFSETQ. The junction had 14 bases not matched to a gene; V was cut back by 4 bases and J by 4 bases. The CDR3 runs 17 residues. V gene TRBV5-1 combines with J gene TRBJ2-7, with 10 positions matching TRBD2. The sequencing input was peripheral blood. The source of this sequence is a man between 45 and 60 years old with acute or convalescent COVID-19. The chain's CDR3 is CASSPTASGGGLYEQYF. The CDR3 coding sequence is TGCGCCAGCAGCCCCACGGCTAGCGGGGGTGGATTATACGAGCAGTACTTC.